This TCR beta chain originates from a study of response to subunit inactivated influenza vaccine. In this sample, this clonotype turned up a few times. Per germline, CDR1 LGHNA and CDR2 YNFKEQ. This CDR3 spans 16 amino acids. Trimming pared 1 base from V and 0 bases from J, leaving 10 bases between. One entry per CDR3 protein results from TCRdb running MiXCR on the RT-PCR reads. Altogether over 650,000 distinct CDR3 sequences are present, around 18% being singletons, with the ten largest covering about a tenth. This receptor was identified in a man aged 45 to 65 who received an inactivated influenza vaccine. V and J are TRBV4-2 and TRBJ2-1, with D uncertain. Specimen: PBMCs from blood, collected roughly 5 days after vaccination. CDR3 in amino acids: CASSQVPGDSYNEQFF. Here the CDR3 DNA reads TGTGCCAGCAGCCAAGTTCCCGGAGACTCCTACAATGAGCAGTTCTTC.